Shown below are 4 T cell receptor beta chains from a single sample sequenced in a study of blood T cell repertoires in COVID-19. The data were produced by immunoSEQ multiplex PCR, yet TCRdb's version contains in-frame clones alone and is incomplete. Of about 83,000 clones listed, 70% to 90% are singletons. The sample was peripheral blood. Receptors were obtained from a man older than 75 with active or convalescent COVID-19.

The rearrangement links TRBV18 to TRBJ2-7; 9 bases align to TRBD2. V was pared by 1 base and J by 7 bases, with 2 bases of the junction left unmatched. Per the germline V gene, CDR1 is KGHSH and CDR2 is LQKENI. This CDR3 has 13 amino acids. The CDR3 region is CASSPRLAGEQYV. Written as DNA, the CDR3 is TGTGCCAGCTCACCACGCCTAGCGGGAGAGCAGTACGTC.

The chain recombines TRBV27 with TRBJ1-6, with TRBD1 as a possible D gene (6 bases). Germline V CDR1 and CDR2: MNHEY, SMNVEV (reference sequence). V was pared by 5 bases and J by 0 bases, with 20 bases between. This CDR3 contains 19 residues. This CDR3 reads CASSPARGASSSYNSPLHF. The DNA of the CDR3 is TGTGCCAGCAGTCCCGCCCGGGGGGCATCGAGCTCCTATAATTCACCCCTCCACTTT.

Here the CDR3 DNA reads TGTGCCAGCAGCTTTTGGACTAGCGGGAGGGGTGGGAATGAGCAGTTCTTC. Translation: CASSFWTSGRGGNEQFF. J is TRBJ2-1 and V is TRBV5-6, with 15 bases fitting TRBD2. The CDR3 contains 17 residues. Germline V gene sequence: CDR1 SGHDT, CDR2 YYEEEE. With 2 bases clipped from V and 7 bases from J, the junction kept 7 bases outside the gene matches.

This clone was seen only once. The genes are TRBV7-9 and TRBJ2-4; D might be TRBD2 (6 bases). Germline CDR1 reads SEHNR; CDR2 reads FQNEAQ (reference sequence). The V and J ends lost 5 bases and 4 bases respectively, with 12 bases between them. The CDR3 covers 14 residues. The CDR3 sequence: CASSDGTAKNIQYF. CDR3 DNA sequence: TGTGCCAGCAGCGACGGGACTGCAAAAAACATTCAGTACTTC.